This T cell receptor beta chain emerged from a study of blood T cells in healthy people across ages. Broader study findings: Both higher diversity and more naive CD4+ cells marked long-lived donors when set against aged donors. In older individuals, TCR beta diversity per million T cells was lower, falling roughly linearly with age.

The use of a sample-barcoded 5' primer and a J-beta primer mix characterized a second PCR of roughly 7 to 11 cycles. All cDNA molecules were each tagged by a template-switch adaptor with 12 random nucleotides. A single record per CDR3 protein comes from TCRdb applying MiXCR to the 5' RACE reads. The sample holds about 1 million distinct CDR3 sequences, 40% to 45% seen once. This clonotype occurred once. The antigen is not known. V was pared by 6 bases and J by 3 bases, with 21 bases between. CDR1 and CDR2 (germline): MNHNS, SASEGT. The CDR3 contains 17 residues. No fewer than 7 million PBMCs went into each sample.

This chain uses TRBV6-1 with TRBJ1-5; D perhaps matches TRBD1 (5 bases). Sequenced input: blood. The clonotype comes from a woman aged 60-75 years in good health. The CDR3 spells CASREDRDGPFNQPQHF. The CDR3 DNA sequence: TGTGCCAGCAGGGAGGACCGGGACGGGCCCTTCAATCAGCCCCAGCATTTT.